One and the same sample provided the 4 T cell receptor beta chains below, sequenced in a study of blood T cell repertoires in COVID-19. Here immunoSEQ multiplex PCR was the method, and the copy in TCRdb shows in-frame clones only, minus some. The sample records about 380,000 clones, approximately 81% being singletons. Material for sequencing was peripheral blood. Every receptor here comes from a woman aged 18-35 years with acute or convalescent COVID-19.

In its sample, this clone was seen a few times. The J gene is TRBJ1-3, the V gene TRBV7-8; possibly TRBD1 for D (5 bases). CDR1 and CDR2 from the germline V gene are SGHVS and FQNEAQ. The CDR3 runs 15 residues. Trimming pared 5 bases from V and 0 bases from J, leaving 11 bases between. The CDR3 loop is CASSTGGISGNTIYF. CDR3 nucleotides: TGTGCCAGCAGCACGGGGGGGATCTCTGGAAACACCATATATTTT.

The chain uses TRBV4-2 and TRBJ2-7; 10 bases agree with TRBD1. Germline values: CDR1 LGHNA, CDR2 YNFKEQ. Unmatched junction bases numbered 9, after V lost 1 base and J lost 6 bases. The CDR3 loop spans 16 amino acids. CDR3 bases: TGTGCCAGCAGCCAAGTTCGACAGGGGGCGGTAGGCGAGCAGTACTTC. Protein: CASSQVRQGAVGEQYF.

On this clone: Other DNA sequences of this sample code for an identical CDR3. This chain joins TRBV5-8 and TRBJ1-1; tentative D call: TRBD1 (6 bases). The CDR3 contains 13 residues. Germline CDR1 and CDR2: SGHTS and YDEGEE. The V end lost 2 bases, the J end lost 5 bases, and 10 bases lay between the germline ends. Here the CDR3 reads CASSLQGGTEAFF. The CDR3 nucleotides are TGTGCCAGCAGCTTACAGGGAGGGACTGAAGCTTTCTTT.

The gene calls are TRBV19 and TRBJ2-3; 11 positions agree with TRBD1. The V gene end was trimmed by 4 bases and the J gene end by 3 bases; junction bases not matched to a gene: 6. The CDR3 consists of 16 residues. Germline CDR1 is LNHDA and CDR2 is SQIVND (reference sequence). This chain's CDR3 is CASSTPGQGVTDTQYF. The CDR3, as DNA: TGTGCCAGTAGTACCCCGGGACAGGGGGTGACAGATACGCAGTATTTT.